These T cell receptor beta chains were read from a single sample in a study of blood T cell repertoires in COVID-19. Repertoires were generated with immunoSEQ multiplex PCR, while TCRdb's copy carries only in-frame clones and drops some. Seen here are some 63,000 clones, roughly 78% observed once, and the top ten hold roughly a third. Material: peripheral blood. Source of these receptors: a human donor in a cohort sampled during active COVID-19. CDR3s include the opening cysteine and the closing phenylalanine or tryptophan. The D gene is left open where the match is weak. Size is omitted from some rows. Given values are once, few, many or a class for expanded clones.

clone_size	d_call	v_call	j_call	cdr3_nt	cdr3_aa
-	-	TRBV3-1/TRBV3-2	TRBJ2-1	TGTGCCAGCAGCCAAGCGGAGGTTGAGCAGTTCTTC	CASSQAEVEQFF
-	-	TRBV5-6	TRBJ1-2	TGTGCCAGCAGCTTAGTTCGCGCCCTGGGCGGCTACACCTTC	CASSLVRALGGYTF
-	-	TRBV2	TRBJ2-7	TGTGCCAGCACAGGATACTACGAGCAGTACTTC	CASTGYYEQYF
few	-	TRBV9	TRBJ1-4	TGTGCCAGCAGGGTTCCCGAGGGTCCGGAAAAACTGTTTTTT	CASRVPEGPEKLFF
few	-	TRBV29-1	TRBJ1-5	TGCAGCGTTGCGACAGACAATCAGCCCCAGCATTTT	CSVATDNQPQHF
-	TRBD2	TRBV9	TRBJ2-7	TGTGCCAGCAGCGCCCCCGGGACTAGCGGGAAGGACGAGCAGTACTTC	CASSAPGTSGKDEQYF
once	-	TRBV27	TRBJ2-1	TGTGCCAGCAGTCGAGACTCTTATAATGAGCAGTTCTTC	CASSRDSYNEQFF
-	-	TRBV12-3/TRBV12-4	TRBJ2-5	TGTGCCAGCAGCCCCCGGGTCGAGACCCAGTACTTC	CASSPRVETQYF
-	TRBD1	TRBV19	TRBJ1-5	TGTGCCAGTAGTATACCGCCATATCGACAGGGAATGCAGCCCCAGCATTTT	CASSIPPYRQGMQPQHF
few	TRBD2	TRBV4-1	TRBJ2-7	TGCGCCAGCAGTGTAAGCGGGAGGTCCACCTACGAGCAGTACTTC	CASSVSGRSTYEQYF
-	TRBD1	TRBV7-2	TRBJ2-3	TGTGCCAGCAGCACAAGACAGGGGGCGACAGATACGCAGTATTTT	CASSTRQGATDTQYF
-	TRBD1	TRBV5-1	TRBJ2-1	TGCGCCAGCAGCTTAGGAGGACAGGGTAAACAGAATGAGCAGTTCTTC	CASSLGGQGKQNEQFF
-	TRBD2	TRBV5-1	TRBJ2-2	TGCGCCAGCAGCTTGTCGGGGGAGGGCCCCGCCGGGGAGCTGTTTTTT	CASSLSGEGPAGELFF
-	-	TRBV19	TRBJ2-7	TGTGCCAGTAGTACCCGGGCGGGGCTTCCCTACGAGCAGTACTTC	CASSTRAGLPYEQYF
-	-	TRBV4-2	TRBJ1-4	TGTGCCAGCAGCCAAGATCAACTTAATGAAAAACTGTTTTTT	CASSQDQLNEKLFF
-	TRBD2	TRBV6-1	TRBJ2-1	TGTGCCAGCAGTTCTTCTAGCGGGATCTACAATGAGCAGTTCTTC	CASSSSSGIYNEQFF
-	-	TRBV7-2	TRBJ2-1	TGTGCCAGCAACTTCCCAACGCACGGCAATGAGCAGTTCTTC	CASNFPTHGNEQFF
-	TRBD2	TRBV4-1	TRBJ2-1	TGCGCCAGCGGGACTAGCGGGAGGAACCGGAACAATGAGCAGTTCTTC	CASGTSGRNRNNEQFF
few	TRBD2	TRBV18	TRBJ2-5	TGTGCCAGCTCACGAGGGACTAGCGGGAGTAAATCGGAGACCCAGTACTTC	CASSRGTSGSKSETQYF
-	-	TRBV13	TRBJ2-3	TGTGCCAGCAGCTTTCGGAGGGCGGAAGATACGCAGTATTTT	CASSFRRAEDTQYF
once	-	TRBV30	TRBJ2-1	TGTGCCTGGAGTACCCGTGGGTGGGGAGGGCAGTTCTTC	CAWSTRGWGGQFF
-	-	TRBV7-6	TRBJ2-3	TGTGCCAGCAGCTCCCGGGGGACAGATACGCAGTATTTT	CASSSRGTDTQYF
-	TRBD2	TRBV7-2	TRBJ2-3	TGTGCCAGCAGCTTGAGGCGGGGGGGCACAGATACGCAGTATTTT	CASSLRRGGTDTQYF
-	-	TRBV2	TRBJ1-5	TGTGCCAGCAGTGAAGCGCTTCAGAGGGGGAATCAGCCCCAGCATTTT	CASSEALQRGNQPQHF
-	TRBD1	TRBV7-3	TRBJ2-7	TGTGCCAGCAGCTTAATACAGGGGCGGGAGCAGTACTTC	CASSLIQGREQYF
-	TRBD2	TRBV4-1	TRBJ2-5	TGCGCCAGCAGCCGTCGGACTAGCGACCAAGAGACCCAGTACTTC	CASSRRTSDQETQYF
-	-	TRBV11-3	TRBJ1-6	TGTGCCAGCAGCTTACCGAATTCACCCCTCCACTTT	CASSLPNSPLHF
-	TRBD1	TRBV18	TRBJ2-7	TGTGCCAGCTCACAGGGACAGGGGGACGAGCAGTACTTC	CASSQGQGDEQYF
-	TRBD2	TRBV3-1/TRBV3-2	TRBJ2-5	TGTGCCAGCAGCCCGCCGACTAGCGGGAGACAAGAGACCCAGTACTTC	CASSPPTSGRQETQYF
few	-	TRBV29-1	TRBJ1-2	TGCAGCGTTGAAGACACTAAGCCAGGGGCCTATGGCTACACCTTC	CSVEDTKPGAYGYTF
-	-	TRBV5-1	TRBJ2-1	TGCGCCAGCAGCTTGGTCGGGGGTGAGGGGTTTTATGAGCAGTTCTTC	CASSLVGGEGFYEQFF
-	-	TRBV6-6	TRBJ1-6	TGTGCCAGCAGCACCAAGGACAGACCCCTCCACTTT	CASSTKDRPLHF
-	TRBD1	TRBV12-3/TRBV12-4	TRBJ1-3	TGTGCCAGCACGCGACAGGGGCGGAACACCATATATTTT	CASTRQGRNTIYF
-	-	TRBV10-3	TRBJ1-5	TGTGCCATCAGGGACAATAGCAATCAGCCCCAGCATTTT	CAIRDNSNQPQHF
-	-	TRBV25-1	TRBJ2-1	TGTGCCAGCAGTGATGTGACTCGGAGCTCCTACAATGAGCAGTTCTTC	CASSDVTRSSYNEQFF
once	-	TRBV5-1	TRBJ2-6	TGCGCCAGCAGCTTGGGACAATCTGGGGCCAACGTCCTGACTTTC	CASSLGQSGANVLTF
-	TRBD1	TRBV24-1	TRBJ2-3	TGTGCCACCAGTGATCGACAGGGGGCACAGAAGACGCAGTATTTT	CATSDRQGAQKTQYF
-	TRBD2	TRBV27	TRBJ2-7	TGTGCCTGCTGGGCCCTTAGCGGGTCTCACGAGCAGTACTTC	CACWALSGSHEQYF
once	TRBD1	TRBV28	TRBJ2-6	TGTGCCAGCAGTTCGGGACAGGGAAGGTTGGGGACTGGGGCCAACGTCCTGACTTTC	CASSSGQGRLGTGANVLTF
-	TRBD2	TRBV7-2	TRBJ2-7	TGTGCCAGCAGCTCACCAGGGACTAGCGGCCACGAGCAGTACTTC	CASSSPGTSGHEQYF
-	TRBD1	TRBV2	TRBJ1-2	TGTGCCAGCAGAACCGGGACAGACTATGGCTACACCTTC	CASRTGTDYGYTF
-	TRBD1	TRBV29-1	TRBJ2-5	TGCAGCGTTGGGGGGACAGGAGGCACCGAGGCGACCCAGTACTTC	CSVGGTGGTEATQYF
few	-	TRBV5-5	TRBJ1-2	TGTGCCAGCAGCTCTTCCCCTAACTATGGCTACACCTTC	CASSSSPNYGYTF
-	-	TRBV27	TRBJ2-1	TGTGCCAGCAGTTCCCATTTAGGAGCGGCAGGCGGGGTTGAGCAGTTCTTC	CASSSHLGAAGGVEQFF
-	-	TRBV13	TRBJ1-1	TGTGCCAGCAGCAGGGGGAACACTGAAGCTTTCTTT	CASSRGNTEAFF
-	TRBD1	TRBV5-1	TRBJ2-6	TGCGCCAGCGGAACCGGGACAGGGAACTCTGGGGCCAACGTCCTGACTTTC	CASGTGTGNSGANVLTF
-	-	TRBV2	TRBJ2-2	TGTGCCAGCAGTGACAGGGCCGGCACCGGGGAGCTGTTTTTT	CASSDRAGTGELFF
-	-	TRBV10-3	TRBJ1-5	TGTGCCATCAGTGAGTCGATGGGGGGGGCAGGGAATCAGCCCCAGCATTTT	CAISESMGGAGNQPQHF
-	-	TRBV29-1	TRBJ2-7	TGCAGCGTGGAGACAGTCGGTGAACGTAAGCAGTACTTC	CSVETVGERKQYF
-	TRBD1	TRBV5-1	TRBJ2-7	TGCGCCAGCAGTCCCCGACAGGGTAGCTACGAGCAGTACTTC	CASSPRQGSYEQYF